This T cell receptor (beta chain) was sequenced in a study of CD8+CD57+ T cells in acquired aplastic anemia. Turning to the study itself: Yields of DNA that came from sorted CD4+ and CD8+ cells averaged roughly 3.3 ug.

Germline values: CDR1 SGHTA, CDR2 FQGNSA. V lost 0 bases, J lost 2 bases, and 2 bases lay in between. The CDR3 loop spans 12 amino acids. Ten or more counts support this clonotype. Its antigen is not identified. Patients who underwent sequencing had shown CD8+CD57+ cell expansion by flow cytometry. Using genomic DNA as the template, TCR beta VDJ and CDR3 profiling was carried out. TCRdb itself ran the reads through MiXCR, one entry per CDR3 protein. This sample has about 240,000 distinct CDR3 sequences, with approximately 50% found just once. Broader study findings: The study identified more than 25 CD8+ CDR3 sequences shared by patients and controls.

Sequencing input: sorted CD4+, CD8+, or CD8+CD57+ T cells (not recorded which) from PBMCs. The chain links TRBV7-2 to TRBJ2-7, with D uncertain. The TCR sequence derives from a human donor with aplastic anemia. CDR3 residues: CASSLAAYEQYF. In DNA, the CDR3 is TGTGCCAGCAGCTTAGCGGCCTACGAGCAGTACTTC.